The rows below give T cell receptor beta chains drawn from one sample of a study of human versus mouse CDR3 diversity and MHC coevolution. Sequencing used immunoSEQ multiplex PCR; TCRdb keeps in-frame clones, though not all of them. This table holds tens of thousands of clones, around 95% found once. The sample was naive CD4+ T cells from blood. Receptor source: a person aged 30-69 years in good health. Both conserved end residues are part of each CDR3. Fields, in order: J gene, V gene, clone size, CDR3 length, D gene, CDR3 protein, CDR3 DNA. D genes are given only for firm matches. Clone size is not always given. Where it is, it says once, few, many or a class for expanded clones.

J gene: TRBJ2-1; V gene: TRBV28; clone size: .; CDR3 length: 16; D gene: .; CDR3 protein: CASSPEGGASYNEQFF; CDR3 DNA: TGTGCCAGCAGTCCCGAGGGCGGGGCATCCTACAATGAGCAGTTCTTC
J gene: TRBJ2-7; V gene: TRBV7-2; clone size: .; CDR3 length: 14; D gene: TRBD2; CDR3 protein: CASSQSGVPAEQYF; CDR3 DNA: TGTGCCAGCAGCCAGAGCGGGGTCCCGGCAGAGCAGTACTTC
J gene: TRBJ1-2; V gene: TRBV7-2; clone size: .; CDR3 length: 15; D gene: TRBD1; CDR3 protein: CASSRDREVSYGYTF; CDR3 DNA: TGTGCCAGCAGTCGTGACAGGGAGGTTAGCTATGGCTACACCTTC
J gene: TRBJ2-7; V gene: TRBV7-2; clone size: .; CDR3 length: 17; D gene: TRBD2; CDR3 protein: CASSGGLAGGFSYEQYF; CDR3 DNA: TGTGCCAGCAGCGGGGGACTAGCGGGGGGATTCTCCTACGAGCAGTACTTC
J gene: TRBJ1-2; V gene: TRBV18; clone size: .; CDR3 length: 16; D gene: TRBD1; CDR3 protein: CASSPRRQGAEYGYTF; CDR3 DNA: TGTGCCAGCTCACCACGGAGACAGGGGGCTGAATATGGCTACACCTTC
J gene: TRBJ2-7; V gene: TRBV18; clone size: .; CDR3 length: 15; D gene: TRBD1; CDR3 protein: CASSPQQGSTYEQYF; CDR3 DNA: TGTGCCAGCTCACCCCAACAGGGGTCTACCTACGAGCAGTACTTC
J gene: TRBJ2-4; V gene: TRBV30; clone size: .; CDR3 length: 12; D gene: .; CDR3 protein: CAWSPSKNIQYF; CDR3 DNA: TGTGCCTGGTCCCCATCCAAAAACATTCAGTACTTC
J gene: TRBJ1-3; V gene: TRBV19; clone size: .; CDR3 length: 17; D gene: TRBD1; CDR3 protein: CASSAQRDSNSGNTIYF; CDR3 DNA: TGTGCCAGTAGTGCTCAAAGGGACAGCAACTCTGGAAACACCATATATTTT
J gene: TRBJ1-3; V gene: TRBV27; clone size: .; CDR3 length: 20; D gene: TRBD1; CDR3 protein: CASSLYQPLLQGASGNTIYF; CDR3 DNA: TGTGCCAGCAGTTTATACCAGCCCCTCCTCCAGGGGGCCTCTGGAAACACCATATATTTT
J gene: TRBJ1-2; V gene: TRBV28; clone size: once; CDR3 length: 17; D gene: .; CDR3 protein: CASSLFVGSREDYGYTF; CDR3 DNA: TGTGCCAGCAGTTTGTTCGTCGGGAGCAGGGAAGACTATGGCTACACCTTC
J gene: TRBJ1-1; V gene: TRBV5-1; clone size: .; CDR3 length: 14; D gene: .; CDR3 protein: CASSSSLGSTEAFF; CDR3 DNA: TGCGCCAGCAGCTCGAGTCTAGGGAGCACTGAAGCTTTCTTT
J gene: TRBJ2-7; V gene: TRBV7-8; clone size: .; CDR3 length: 15; D gene: TRBD1; CDR3 protein: CASSLARDRSYEQYF; CDR3 DNA: TGTGCCAGCAGCTTGGCCCGGGACAGATCCTACGAGCAGTACTTC
J gene: TRBJ2-3; V gene: TRBV7-2; clone size: .; CDR3 length: 15; D gene: TRBD2; CDR3 protein: CASTGLAGRTDTQYF; CDR3 DNA: TGTGCCAGCACCGGACTAGCGGGGCGCACAGATACGCAGTATTTT
J gene: TRBJ2-1; V gene: TRBV27; clone size: .; CDR3 length: 16; D gene: TRBD2; CDR3 protein: CASNRELAGGYNEQFF; CDR3 DNA: TGTGCCAGTAACAGGGAACTAGCGGGGGGGTACAATGAGCAGTTCTTC
J gene: TRBJ1-2; V gene: TRBV9; clone size: .; CDR3 length: 14; D gene: .; CDR3 protein: CASSPRGTPSGYTF; CDR3 DNA: TGTGCCAGCAGCCCTAGGGGGACACCCTCAGGCTACACCTTC
J gene: TRBJ2-2; V gene: TRBV6-6; clone size: .; CDR3 length: 16; D gene: TRBD1; CDR3 protein: CASSSHQGANTGELFF; CDR3 DNA: TGTGCCAGCAGTTCACACCAGGGGGCGAACACCGGGGAGCTGTTTTTT
J gene: TRBJ2-1; V gene: TRBV18; clone size: .; CDR3 length: 14; D gene: TRBD1; CDR3 protein: CASSSGTGGNEQFF; CDR3 DNA: TGTGCCAGCTCATCCGGGACAGGGGGCAATGAGCAGTTCTTC
J gene: TRBJ1-1; V gene: TRBV7-8; clone size: .; CDR3 length: 14; D gene: .; CDR3 protein: CASSLRGRATEAFF; CDR3 DNA: TGTGCCAGCAGCTTACGGGGGAGGGCCACTGAAGCTTTCTTT
J gene: TRBJ2-7; V gene: TRBV10-3; clone size: .; CDR3 length: 15; D gene: .; CDR3 protein: CAISEGGGGLGEQYF; CDR3 DNA: TGTGCCATCAGTGAGGGGGGTGGGGGCCTGGGAGAGCAGTACTTC
J gene: TRBJ2-1; V gene: TRBV29-1; clone size: .; CDR3 length: 14; D gene: .; CDR3 protein: CSTRTPPGYNEQFF; CDR3 DNA: TGCAGCACGCGGACTCCACCGGGCTACAATGAGCAGTTCTTC
J gene: TRBJ2-7; V gene: TRBV7-2; clone size: .; CDR3 length: 14; D gene: TRBD1; CDR3 protein: CASSWRTGLYEQYF; CDR3 DNA: TGTGCCAGCAGCTGGAGGACAGGGCTATACGAGCAGTACTTC
J gene: TRBJ1-1; V gene: TRBV19; clone size: once; CDR3 length: 15; D gene: TRBD1; CDR3 protein: CASSPGQGMNTEAFF; CDR3 DNA: TGTGCCAGTAGTCCCGGACAGGGGATGAACACTGAAGCTTTCTTT
J gene: TRBJ2-4; V gene: TRBV19; clone size: .; CDR3 length: 16; D gene: .; CDR3 protein: CASSIGEGGYKNIQYF; CDR3 DNA: TGTGCCAGTAGTATAGGTGAAGGGGGATATAAAAACATTCAGTACTTC
J gene: TRBJ2-3; V gene: TRBV2; clone size: .; CDR3 length: 15; D gene: TRBD2; CDR3 protein: CASNQLAGGTDTQYF; CDR3 DNA: TGTGCCAGCAACCAACTAGCGGGAGGCACAGATACGCAGTATTTT
J gene: TRBJ2-5; V gene: TRBV29-1; clone size: .; CDR3 length: 14; D gene: .; CDR3 protein: CSVGGDASGETQYF; CDR3 DNA: TGCAGCGTTGGGGGGGATGCGTCTGGAGAGACCCAGTACTTC
J gene: TRBJ1-1; V gene: TRBV19; clone size: .; CDR3 length: 13; D gene: .; CDR3 protein: CASSIGMNTEAFF; CDR3 DNA: TGTGCCAGTAGTATAGGTATGAACACTGAAGCTTTCTTT
J gene: TRBJ2-5; V gene: TRBV4-2; clone size: once; CDR3 length: 16; D gene: TRBD2; CDR3 protein: CASSQVGAGGQETQYF; CDR3 DNA: TGTGCCAGCAGCCAAGTGGGAGCGGGGGGCCAAGAGACCCAGTACTTC
J gene: TRBJ2-5; V gene: TRBV6-1; clone size: .; CDR3 length: 15; D gene: TRBD1; CDR3 protein: CASSEWGQFQETQYF; CDR3 DNA: TGTGCCAGCAGTGAATGGGGACAGTTCCAAGAGACCCAGTACTTC
J gene: TRBJ1-3; V gene: TRBV7-2; clone size: .; CDR3 length: 14; D gene: .; CDR3 protein: CASSLVSSGNTIYF; CDR3 DNA: TGTGCCAGCAGCTTAGTTAGCTCTGGAAACACCATATATTTT
J gene: TRBJ2-2; V gene: TRBV19; clone size: .; CDR3 length: 15; D gene: TRBD2; CDR3 protein: CASTPGLARTGELFF; CDR3 DNA: TGTGCCAGTACTCCGGGACTAGCCCGTACCGGGGAGCTGTTTTTT
J gene: TRBJ1-1; V gene: TRBV18; clone size: .; CDR3 length: 15; D gene: .; CDR3 protein: CASSPPNREGTEAFF; CDR3 DNA: TGTGCCAGCTCACCTCCGAACAGGGAGGGCACTGAAGCTTTCTTT
J gene: TRBJ1-4; V gene: TRBV19; clone size: .; CDR3 length: 14; D gene: TRBD1; CDR3 protein: CASTRGAGGEKLFF; CDR3 DNA: TGTGCCAGTACCAGAGGGGCAGGGGGGGAAAAACTGTTTTTT
J gene: TRBJ1-1; V gene: TRBV18; clone size: .; CDR3 length: 14; D gene: TRBD1; CDR3 protein: CASSPGTANTEAFF; CDR3 DNA: TGTGCCAGCTCACCCGGGACAGCGAACACTGAAGCTTTCTTT
J gene: TRBJ1-6; V gene: TRBV25-1; clone size: .; CDR3 length: 17; D gene: TRBD1; CDR3 protein: CASSDLTGVSYNSPLHF; CDR3 DNA: TGTGCCAGCAGTGACTTAACAGGGGTCTCCTATAATTCACCCCTCCACTTT
J gene: TRBJ1-2; V gene: TRBV7-2; clone size: .; CDR3 length: 14; D gene: TRBD1; CDR3 protein: CASSPQTGDYGYTF; CDR3 DNA: TGTGCCAGCAGCCCTCAGACAGGGGACTATGGCTACACCTTC
J gene: TRBJ1-1; V gene: TRBV6-4; clone size: few; CDR3 length: 14; D gene: TRBD1; CDR3 protein: CASSEDRANTEAFF; CDR3 DNA: TGTGCCAGCTCGGAGGACAGGGCGAACACTGAAGCTTTCTTT
J gene: TRBJ2-1; V gene: TRBV2; clone size: .; CDR3 length: 12; D gene: .; CDR3 protein: CASRATYNEQFF; CDR3 DNA: TGTGCCAGCAGGGCCACCTACAATGAGCAGTTCTTC
J gene: TRBJ1-6; V gene: TRBV6-5; clone size: .; CDR3 length: 14; D gene: TRBD1; CDR3 protein: CASSSPGQPSPLHF; CDR3 DNA: TGTGCCAGCAGTTCCCCGGGACAGCCCTCACCCCTCCACTTT
J gene: TRBJ1-1; V gene: TRBV11-1; clone size: .; CDR3 length: 14; D gene: .; CDR3 protein: CASSLGGLNTEAFF; CDR3 DNA: TGTGCCAGCAGCTTAGGAGGGCTGAACACTGAAGCTTTCTTT
J gene: TRBJ1-1; V gene: TRBV28; clone size: .; CDR3 length: 13; D gene: .; CDR3 protein: CASSPLSNTEAFF; CDR3 DNA: TGTGCCAGCAGTCCACTCTCCAACACTGAAGCTTTCTTT
J gene: TRBJ2-2; V gene: TRBV11-2; clone size: .; CDR3 length: 16; D gene: .; CDR3 protein: CASSLGRRENTGELFF; CDR3 DNA: TGTGCCAGCAGCTTGGGGCGTCGTGAGAACACCGGGGAGCTGTTTTTT
J gene: TRBJ1-4; V gene: TRBV28; clone size: .; CDR3 length: 13; D gene: .; CDR3 protein: CASNEQTNEKLFF; CDR3 DNA: TGTGCCAGCAACGAACAAACTAATGAAAAACTGTTTTTT
J gene: TRBJ2-7; V gene: TRBV27; clone size: .; CDR3 length: 15; D gene: TRBD1; CDR3 protein: CASSRLGTGTYEQYF; CDR3 DNA: TGTGCCAGCAGCCGCCTGGGGACAGGCACCTACGAGCAGTACTTC
J gene: TRBJ2-2; V gene: TRBV4-1; clone size: .; CDR3 length: 14; D gene: .; CDR3 protein: CASSTAFGTGELFF; CDR3 DNA: TGCGCCAGCTCGACAGCTTTTGGCACCGGGGAGCTGTTTTTT
J gene: TRBJ2-3; V gene: TRBV7-2; clone size: .; CDR3 length: 16; D gene: TRBD2; CDR3 protein: CASSSRLAGLRDTQYF; CDR3 DNA: TGTGCCAGCAGCTCCCGACTAGCGGGGCTTCGAGATACGCAGTATTTT
J gene: TRBJ1-1; V gene: TRBV7-3; clone size: .; CDR3 length: 16; D gene: .; CDR3 protein: CASSLMARGSGTEAFF; CDR3 DNA: TGTGCCAGCAGCTTAATGGCCCGAGGGTCAGGCACTGAAGCTTTCTTT
J gene: TRBJ1-2; V gene: TRBV7-9; clone size: .; CDR3 length: 15; D gene: TRBD1; CDR3 protein: CASSLGPTGTYGYTF; CDR3 DNA: TGTGCCAGCAGCTTAGGACCGACAGGGACGTATGGCTACACCTTC
J gene: TRBJ2-1; V gene: TRBV5-1; clone size: .; CDR3 length: 14; D gene: TRBD2; CDR3 protein: CASRTSGTYNEQFF; CDR3 DNA: TGCGCCAGCAGGACTAGCGGGACTTACAATGAGCAGTTCTTC
J gene: TRBJ2-7; V gene: TRBV6-5; clone size: once; CDR3 length: 15; D gene: TRBD1; CDR3 protein: CASSYYGTGNYEQYF; CDR3 DNA: TGTGCCAGCAGTTACTATGGGACAGGGAACTACGAGCAGTACTTC